This T cell receptor (beta chain) was documented in a study of blood T cells in healthy people across ages. Study results and caveats: The study found TCR beta diversity correlated strongly with naive T cell percentage. A roughly linear age-dependent decrease characterized TCR beta diversity per million T cells.

This clonotype has just a few counts. Its target is unknown. Trimming pared 1 base from V and 6 bases from J, leaving 8 bases between. CDR3 length equals 12 residues. Germline CDR1 and CDR2: DFQATT and SNEGSKA (reference sequence). A second PCR, run for roughly 7 to 12 cycles, used a sample-barcoded 5' primer plus a J-beta primer mix. Through a template-switch adaptor with 12 random nucleotides, each cDNA molecule received a tag. TCRdb independently ran MiXCR on the 5' RACE reads; one entry per CDR3 protein. The repertoire has around 650,000 distinct CDR3 sequences, 35% to 50% of them found once; the top ten carry 25% to 35%.

V gene TRBV20-1 combines with J gene TRBJ2-3; D remains ambiguous. Specimen: blood. This TCR was recovered from a man at least 80 years old in good health. This CDR3 is CSARGGFDTQYF. DNA of the CDR3: TGCAGTGCTAGAGGGGGATTCGATACGCAGTATTTT.